This TCR beta chain came from a study of blood T cell repertoires in COVID-19 (dated by TCRdb to the early 2020s). Concerning the study at large: The collaborator samples originated in the United States, Italy and Spain and spanned the acute and convalescent phases of COVID-19. The prospective study material was composed of cDNA or gDNA derived from T cells, B-cell-depleted T cells, or PBMCs. The dataset comprised deeply sampled blood TCRbeta repertoires from subjects exposed to, actively infected with, or recovered from COVID-19. A freely available public database, intended as a resource for researchers studying the immune response to SARS-CoV-2, is where the repertoires were released. Samples came from the ongoing ImmuneRACE study (first 160 participants) plus 1,254 subjects from 6 global collaborators. Nearly every sample came with metadata listing a de-identified subject ID, COVID-19 status, age in years and sex. Where HLA class I and class II types were available, the types were taken from metadata supplied by the sample provider, not from assay-based typing. Paper-wide results and their limitations: The quantity of clinical and demographic metadata differed by source and by participant and was supplied without curation.

The immunoSEQ Assay, a bias-controlled multiplex PCR, was used to amplify TCRbeta CDR3 regions from genomic DNA. From the authors' description of their analysis: Nucleated cell counts per sample were estimated from amplification of reference gene primers within the assay. Sequence reads were collapsed and filtered to measure the absolute abundance of every unique TCRbeta CDR3 rearrangement. For each sample, productive Simpson clonality was calculated as the square root of Simpson's diversity index across productive rearrangements. In TCRdb, the immuneACCESS table is reduced to in-frame sequences with V and J assigned. These tables do not hold every clone; where another copy was compared, an unresolved V gene accounts for under half, and the others remain unexplained. V and J calls and clone size are as listed in that table; D and trimming were resolved from the DNA. This sample comprises some 120,000 clones, approximately 80% of them detected only once. The top ten clonotypes cover over 6% of the sample.

Whole blood was collected in K2EDTA tubes by collaborating institutions according to the institutions' own protocols. For TCRbeta analysis, collaborators shipped samples in one of three forms: frozen whole blood, isolated PBMCs, or DNA extracted from either of those sample types. Notes on this clone: Its antigen remains unidentified. No clone much larger than this one lies a single base away; base qualities are absent.

V ends up 6 bases short and J 14 bases short, with an unmatched junction base count of 5. The germline V gene (reference sequence) supplies CDR1 WNHNN and CDR2 SYGVQD. Spanning cysteine to phenylalanine, the CDR3 consists of 10 amino acids. Kept here is only the CDR3 DNA, which spans 30 bases and is read in frame from base 1. The source is a man between 65 and 80 years old with active or convalescent COVID-19. The sequencing sample was made of peripheral blood. This sequence uses TRBV10-1 and TRBJ1-2, with 8 bases in between that match TRBD1. The CDR3 region has the sequence CASRDRASTF. The base sequence is TGCGCCAGCAGGGACAGGGCGTCAACCTTC.